This T cell receptor beta chain was observed in a study of blood T cell repertoires in COVID-19. Turning to the study itself: Nucleic acid was either cDNA or gDNA, and it came from T cells, B-cell-depleted T cells, or PBMCs.

A Seattle source enrolled patients during active infection and followed them longitudinally. Repertoires were generated with immunoSEQ multiplex PCR, while TCRdb's copy carries only in-frame clones and drops some. The sample lists 200,000 to 250,000 clones; approximately 84% were seen once. The clonotype comes from a woman older than 75 with COVID-19, enrolled during active disease. The sequenced sample was peripheral blood.

The CDR3 DNA is TGTGCCAGCAGTACAGGGGACAGGGTGCTTAACACTGAAGCTTTCTTT. The encoded protein is CASSTGDRVLNTEAFF. The rearrangement links TRBV6-6 to TRBJ1-1, with 9 bases lining up with TRBD1. The CDR3 spans 16 residues. The V gene's germline CDR1 is MNHNY and CDR2 SVGAGI (reference sequence). Germline trimming cut 5 bases from V and 2 bases from J; bases unmatched to any gene: 9.